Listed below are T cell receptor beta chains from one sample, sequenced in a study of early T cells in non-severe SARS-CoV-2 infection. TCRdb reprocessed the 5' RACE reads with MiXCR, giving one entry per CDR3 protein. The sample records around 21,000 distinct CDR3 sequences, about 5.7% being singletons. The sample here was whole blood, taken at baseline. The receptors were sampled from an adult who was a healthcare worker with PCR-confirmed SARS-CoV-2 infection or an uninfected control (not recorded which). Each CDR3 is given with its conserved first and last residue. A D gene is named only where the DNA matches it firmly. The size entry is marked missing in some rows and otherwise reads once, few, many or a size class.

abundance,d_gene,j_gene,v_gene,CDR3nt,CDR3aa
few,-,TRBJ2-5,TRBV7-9,TGTGCCAGCAGCCCCTGGGACGGAGAAGAGACCCAGTACTTC,CASSPWDGEETQYF
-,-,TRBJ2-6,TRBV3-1,TGTGCCAGCAGCCAAGATCTGGGCTACTCTGGGGCCAACGTCCTGACTTTC,CASSQDLGYSGANVLTF
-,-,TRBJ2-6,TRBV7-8,TGTGCCAGCAGCTCCAGGGGCAGCCCCTACTCTGGGGCCAACGTCCTGACTTTC,CASSSRGSPYSGANVLTF
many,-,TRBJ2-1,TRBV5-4,TGTGCCAGCAGCTTGGTTCAGGACAATGAGCAGTTCTTC,CASSLVQDNEQFF
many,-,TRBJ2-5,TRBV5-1,TGCGCCAGCAGCTTGGGTGCGGGAGAGACCCAGTACTTC,CASSLGAGETQYF
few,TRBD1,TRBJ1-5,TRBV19,TGTGCCAGTAGCGGGACAGGGGGGAATCAGCCCCAGCATTTT,CASSGTGGNQPQHF
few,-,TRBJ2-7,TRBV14,TGTGCCAGCAGCCAAGATTGGGTCCGTTTCTACGAGCAGTACTTC,CASSQDWVRFYEQYF
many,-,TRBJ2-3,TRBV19,TGTGCCAGTAGTATCGACCGTAGCACAGATACGCAGTATTTT,CASSIDRSTDTQYF
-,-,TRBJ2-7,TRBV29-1,TGCAGCGTTGAGGGGCAGGGTGTCTACGAGCAGTACTTC,CSVEGQGVYEQYF
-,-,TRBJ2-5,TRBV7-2,TGTGCCAGCAACCGGGGCGCAGAGACCCAGTACTTC,CASNRGAETQYF
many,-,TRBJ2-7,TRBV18,TGTGCCAGCTCAGGACTCTTCGGGGGAGAGCAGTACTTC,CASSGLFGGEQYF
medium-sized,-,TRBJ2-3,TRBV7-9,TGTGCCAGCAGCTTTTCAGGGAACACAGATACGCAGTATTTT,CASSFSGNTDTQYF
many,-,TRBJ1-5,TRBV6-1,TGTGCCAGCAGTGAAGAGATCAGCTGGGGCAATCAGCCCCAGCATTTT,CASSEEISWGNQPQHF
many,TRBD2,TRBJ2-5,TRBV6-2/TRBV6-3,TGTGCCAGCAGTCGAGGGACTAGCGACCAAGAGACCCAGTACTTC,CASSRGTSDQETQYF
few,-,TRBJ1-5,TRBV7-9,TGTGCCAGCAGTCGTAGCAATCAGCCCCAGCATTTT,CASSRSNQPQHF
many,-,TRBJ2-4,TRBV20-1,TGCAGCGCTAGGTCCACACTAGCCAAAAACATTCAGTACTTC,CSARSTLAKNIQYF
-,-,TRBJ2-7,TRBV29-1,TGCAGCGTTGAAGAAGGGGGGACAGAGCAGTACTTC,CSVEEGGTEQYF
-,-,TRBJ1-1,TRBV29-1,TGCAGCGTTGAAGATCGGCAGGAAGCTTTCTTT,CSVEDRQEAFF
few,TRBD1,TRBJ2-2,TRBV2,TGTGTCACCAAGGGGGCGACCACCGGGGAGCTGTTTTTT,CVTKGATTGELFF
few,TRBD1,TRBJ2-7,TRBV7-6,TGTGCCAGCAGCCGGGGACAGGGAAGGGAATACGAGCAGTACTTC,CASSRGQGREYEQYF
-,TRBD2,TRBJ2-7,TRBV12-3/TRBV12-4,TGTGCCAGCATAGTCGCCAGCGGGGGGGTCTACGAGCAGTACTTC,CASIVASGGVYEQYF
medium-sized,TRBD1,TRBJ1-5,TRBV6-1,TGTGCCAGCAGTGATGGATCAGGGGGAGGCAGTCAGCCCCAGCATTTT,CASSDGSGGGSQPQHF
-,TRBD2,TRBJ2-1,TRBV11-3,TGTGCCAGCAGCTTATTTAGCGGGGGGGAATACAATGAGCAGTTCTTC,CASSLFSGGEYNEQFF
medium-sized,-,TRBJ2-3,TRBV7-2,TGTGCCAGCAGCTTAAGAGTGGGCACAGATACGCAGTATTTT,CASSLRVGTDTQYF
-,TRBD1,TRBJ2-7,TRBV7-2,TGTGCCAGCAGCTTAGATCAGGGGGCGTACGAGCAGTACTTC,CASSLDQGAYEQYF
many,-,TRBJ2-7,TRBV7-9,TGTGCCAGCAGCTTAGAGGCCCCGAGCTACGAGCAGTACTTC,CASSLEAPSYEQYF
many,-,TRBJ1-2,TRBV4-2,TGTGCCAGCAGCCAAGATGCCCGGGACCAACTCTATGGCTACACCTTC,CASSQDARDQLYGYTF
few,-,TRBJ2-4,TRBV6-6,TGTGCCAGCAGTTACGATGGGGGGCGGCAAAACATTCAGTACTTC,CASSYDGGRQNIQYF
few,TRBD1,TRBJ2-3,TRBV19,TGTGCCAGTAGTCCCAGGGGGCGCTCAGATACGCAGTATTTT,CASSPRGRSDTQYF
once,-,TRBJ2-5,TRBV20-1,TGCAGTACTAGAGATCTGGGCTACCCAGAGACCCAGTACTTC,CSTRDLGYPETQYF
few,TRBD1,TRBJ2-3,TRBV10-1,TGCGCCAGCAGTGAGGACAGGGGGAGAGATACGCAGTATTTT,CASSEDRGRDTQYF
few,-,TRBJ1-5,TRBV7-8,TGTGCCAGCAGCTTAGGGGTGGTAAATCAGCCCCAGCATTTT,CASSLGVVNQPQHF
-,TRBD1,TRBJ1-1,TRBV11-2,TGTGCCAGCAGCGCGGGGGACAGGGGAGTGAACACTGAAGCTTTCTTT,CASSAGDRGVNTEAFF
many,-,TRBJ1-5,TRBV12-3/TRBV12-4,TGTGCCAGCAGTTTAGCCTTAGGTTCCGCTCAGCCCCAGCATTTT,CASSLALGSAQPQHF
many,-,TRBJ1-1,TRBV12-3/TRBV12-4,TGTGCCAGCAGCCCCTCTAGGTGGGGGGCTTTCTTT,CASSPSRWGAFF
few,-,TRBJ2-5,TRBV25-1,TGTGCCAGCAGTGAATACCCAGGCTGGGAAGAGACCCAGTACTTC,CASSEYPGWEETQYF
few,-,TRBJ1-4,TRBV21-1,TGTGCCAGCAGCTCCAGAGGAGCAGGGGGCGACGAAAAACTGTTTTTT,CASSSRGAGGDEKLFF
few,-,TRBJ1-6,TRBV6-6,TGTGCCAGCCTCCGGGACGGCTCACCTCCCCTCCACTTT,CASLRDGSPPLHF
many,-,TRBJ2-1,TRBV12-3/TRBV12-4,TGTGCCAGCAGTTTCCTGGGGGATGAGCAGTTCTTC,CASSFLGDEQFF
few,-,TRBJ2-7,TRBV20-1,TGCAGTGCTAGAGTGTCAGGGGCCGATTACGAGCAGTACTTC,CSARVSGADYEQYF
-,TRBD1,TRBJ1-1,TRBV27,TGTGCCAGCAGTCCCTTAGGGGGCCCCACTGAAGCTTTCTTT,CASSPLGGPTEAFF
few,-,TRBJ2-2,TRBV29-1,TGCAGCGTTGAAGATCATATTCAGAGTAACACCGGGGAGCTGTTTTTT,CSVEDHIQSNTGELFF
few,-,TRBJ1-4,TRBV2,TGTGCCAGTACTACAGGGAGCCTTAATGAAAAACTGTTTTTT,CASTTGSLNEKLFF
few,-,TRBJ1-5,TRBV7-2,TGTGCCAGCACCCCACGAGGGGAGGGTCAGCCCCAGCATTTT,CASTPRGEGQPQHF
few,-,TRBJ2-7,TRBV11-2,TGTGCCAGCAGCCTCGGGGCGGTCTACGAGCAGTACTTC,CASSLGAVYEQYF
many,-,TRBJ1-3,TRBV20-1,TGCAGTGCGCTTCAGGGATCTGGAAACACCATATATTTT,CSALQGSGNTIYF
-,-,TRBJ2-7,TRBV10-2,TGCGCCAGCAGCACGGGACCCTCGCCCGCCTACGAGCAGTACTTC,CASSTGPSPAYEQYF
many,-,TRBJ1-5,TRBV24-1,TGTGCCACCAGTGACCTTGGAAAGCCCCAGCATTTT,CATSDLGKPQHF
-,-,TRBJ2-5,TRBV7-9,TGTGCCAGTCGGGGGCTCTCGGAGACCCAGTACTTC,CASRGLSETQYF
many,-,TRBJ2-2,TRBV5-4,TGTGCCAGCAGCTTGGGGGGACCCAGCAACACCGGGGAGCTGTTTTTT,CASSLGGPSNTGELFF
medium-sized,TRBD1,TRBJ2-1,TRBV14,TGTGCCAGCAACCGGGACAGGACTAAAACGGAGCAGTTCTTC,CASNRDRTKTEQFF
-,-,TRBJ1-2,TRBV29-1,TGCAGCGTTGACACCCAGGGAAACCTTAATTATGGCTACACCTTC,CSVDTQGNLNYGYTF
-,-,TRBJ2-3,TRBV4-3,TGCGCCAGCAGCCAAGAGGGGGGAGGCACAGATACGCAGTATTTT,CASSQEGGGTDTQYF